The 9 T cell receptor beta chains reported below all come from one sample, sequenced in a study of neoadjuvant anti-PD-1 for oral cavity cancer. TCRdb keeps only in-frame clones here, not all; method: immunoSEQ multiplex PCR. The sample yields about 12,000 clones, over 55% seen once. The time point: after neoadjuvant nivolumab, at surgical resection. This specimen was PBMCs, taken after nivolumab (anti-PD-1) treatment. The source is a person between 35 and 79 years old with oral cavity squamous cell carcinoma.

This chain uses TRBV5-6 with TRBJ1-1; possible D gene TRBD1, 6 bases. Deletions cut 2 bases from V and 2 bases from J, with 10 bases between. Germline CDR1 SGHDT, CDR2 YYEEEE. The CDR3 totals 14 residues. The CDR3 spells CASSFLGANTEAFF. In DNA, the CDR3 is TGTGCCAGCAGCTTTTTGGGGGCTAACACTGAAGCTTTCTTT.

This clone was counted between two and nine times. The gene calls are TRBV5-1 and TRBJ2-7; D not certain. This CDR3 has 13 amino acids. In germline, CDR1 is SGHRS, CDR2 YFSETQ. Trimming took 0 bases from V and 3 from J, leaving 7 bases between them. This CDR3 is CASSLATFYEQYF. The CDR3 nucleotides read TGCGCCAGCAGCTTGGCCACATTCTACGAGCAGTACTTC.

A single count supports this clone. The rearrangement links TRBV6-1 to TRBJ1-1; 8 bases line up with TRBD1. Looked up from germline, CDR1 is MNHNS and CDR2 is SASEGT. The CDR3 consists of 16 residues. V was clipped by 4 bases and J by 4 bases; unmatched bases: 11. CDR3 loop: CASSVRDRRLGTEAFF. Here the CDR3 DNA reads TGTGCCAGCAGTGTACGGGACAGGCGGTTAGGCACTGAAGCTTTCTTT.

CDR3 DNA sequence: TGTGCCAGCAAGTTGCGAGCGGGAGCCTTCGAGCAGTACTTC. Translated, it gives CASKLRAGAFEQYF. This chain joins TRBV6-5 and TRBJ2-7; 8 positions agree with TRBD2. J was trimmed by 6 bases and V by 7 bases; bases with no gene match: 11. This CDR3 spans 14 amino acids. Germline V CDR1 and CDR2: MNHEY, SVGAGI.

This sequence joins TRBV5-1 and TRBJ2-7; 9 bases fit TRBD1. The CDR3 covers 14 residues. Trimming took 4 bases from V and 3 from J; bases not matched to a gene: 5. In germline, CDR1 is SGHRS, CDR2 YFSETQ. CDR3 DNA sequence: TGCGCCAGCAGCATATACAGGGGGCTCTACGAGCAGTACTTC. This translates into CASSIYRGLYEQYF.

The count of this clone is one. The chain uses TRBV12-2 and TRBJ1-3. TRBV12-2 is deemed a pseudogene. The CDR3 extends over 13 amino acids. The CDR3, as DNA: TGTGCAAGTCTTGAGGGGAGGCTTCGCGGCATATATTTT. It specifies CASLEGRLRGIYF.

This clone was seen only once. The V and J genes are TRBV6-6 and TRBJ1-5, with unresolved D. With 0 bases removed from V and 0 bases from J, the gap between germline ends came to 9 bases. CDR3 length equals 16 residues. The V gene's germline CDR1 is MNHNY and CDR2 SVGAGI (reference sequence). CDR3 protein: CASSYSTDGSNQPQHF. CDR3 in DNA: TGTGCCAGCAGTTACTCGACGGACGGTAGCAATCAGCCCCAGCATTTT.

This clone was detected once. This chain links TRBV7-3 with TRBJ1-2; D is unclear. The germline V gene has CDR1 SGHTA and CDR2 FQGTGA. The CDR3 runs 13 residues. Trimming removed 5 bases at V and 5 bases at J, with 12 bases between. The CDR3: CASSPTQEYGYTF. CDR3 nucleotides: TGTGCCAGCAGCCCGACTCAGGAATATGGCTACACCTTC.

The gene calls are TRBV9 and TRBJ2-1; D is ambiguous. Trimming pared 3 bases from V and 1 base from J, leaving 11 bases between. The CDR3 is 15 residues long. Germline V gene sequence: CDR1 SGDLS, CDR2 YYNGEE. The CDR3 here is CASSGAAGSYNEQFF. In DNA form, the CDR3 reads TGTGCCAGCAGCGGCGCCGCTGGGTCCTACAATGAGCAGTTCTTC.